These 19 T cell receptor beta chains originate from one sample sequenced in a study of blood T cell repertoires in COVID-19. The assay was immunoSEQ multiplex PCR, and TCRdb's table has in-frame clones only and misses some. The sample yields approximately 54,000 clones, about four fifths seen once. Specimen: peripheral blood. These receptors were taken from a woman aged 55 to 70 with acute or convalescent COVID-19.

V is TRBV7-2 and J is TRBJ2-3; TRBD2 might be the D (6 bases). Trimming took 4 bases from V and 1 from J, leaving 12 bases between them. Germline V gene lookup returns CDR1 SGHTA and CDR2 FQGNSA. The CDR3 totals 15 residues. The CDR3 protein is CASSWGVTRTDTQYF. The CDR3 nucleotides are TGTGCCAGCAGCTGGGGGGTTACACGCACAGATACGCAGTATTTT.

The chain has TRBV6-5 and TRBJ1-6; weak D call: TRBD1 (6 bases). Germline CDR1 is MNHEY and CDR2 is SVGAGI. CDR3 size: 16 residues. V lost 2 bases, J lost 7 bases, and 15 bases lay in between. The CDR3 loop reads CASSYEAGVGNSPLHF. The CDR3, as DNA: TGTGCCAGCAGTTACGAAGCAGGGGTCGGGAATTCACCCCTCCACTTT.

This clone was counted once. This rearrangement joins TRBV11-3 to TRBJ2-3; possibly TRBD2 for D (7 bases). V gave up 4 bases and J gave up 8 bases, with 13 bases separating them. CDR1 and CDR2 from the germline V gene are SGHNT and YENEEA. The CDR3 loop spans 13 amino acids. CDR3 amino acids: CASSSRGQSTQYF. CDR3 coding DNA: TGTGCCAGCAGCTCGCGGGGGCAAAGTACGCAGTATTTT.

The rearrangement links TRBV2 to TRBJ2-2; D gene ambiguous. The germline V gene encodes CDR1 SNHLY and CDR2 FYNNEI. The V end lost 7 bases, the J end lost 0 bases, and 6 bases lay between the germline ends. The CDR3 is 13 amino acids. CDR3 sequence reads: CASILANTGELFF. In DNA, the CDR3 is TGTGCCAGCATTCTAGCGAACACCGGGGAGCTGTTTTTT. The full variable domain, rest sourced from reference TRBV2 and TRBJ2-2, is EPEVTQTPSHQVTQMGQEVILRCVPISNHLYFYWYRQILGQKVEFLVSFYNNEISEKSEIFDDQFSVERPDGSNFTLKIRSTKLEDSAMYFCASILANTGELFFGEGSRLTVL.

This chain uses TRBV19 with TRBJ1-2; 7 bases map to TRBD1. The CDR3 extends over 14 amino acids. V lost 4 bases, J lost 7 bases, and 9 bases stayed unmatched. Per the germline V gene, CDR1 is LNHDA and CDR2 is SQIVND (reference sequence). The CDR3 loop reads CASSTDRVTSGYTF. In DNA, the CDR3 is TGTGCCAGTAGTACAGACAGGGTGACGAGTGGCTACACCTTC.

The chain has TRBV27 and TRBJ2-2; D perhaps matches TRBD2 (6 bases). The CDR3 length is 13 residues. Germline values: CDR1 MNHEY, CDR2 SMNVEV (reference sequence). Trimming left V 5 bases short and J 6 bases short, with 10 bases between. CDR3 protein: CASSLRLAGELFF. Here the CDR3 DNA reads TGTGCCAGCAGTCTCCGACTAGCCGGGGAGCTGTTTTTT.

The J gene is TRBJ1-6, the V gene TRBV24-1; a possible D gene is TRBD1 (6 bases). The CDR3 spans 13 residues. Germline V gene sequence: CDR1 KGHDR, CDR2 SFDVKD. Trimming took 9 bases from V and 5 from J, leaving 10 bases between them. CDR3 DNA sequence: TGTGCCACCTCGCCAGGGGATAATTCACCCCTCCACTTT. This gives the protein CATSPGDNSPLHF.

This chain's CDR3 is CASSPTFSTDTQYF. CDR3 in DNA: TGTGCCAGCAGCCCAACTTTTAGCACAGATACGCAGTATTTT. This chain links TRBV3-1 (or the pseudogene TRBV3-2) with TRBJ2-3; unclear D gene. The ends were cut back, 4 bases at V and 0 bases at J, with 8 bases in the middle. The CDR3 loop spans 14 amino acids. Germline V gives CDR1 LGHDT, CDR2 YNNKEL (reference sequence).

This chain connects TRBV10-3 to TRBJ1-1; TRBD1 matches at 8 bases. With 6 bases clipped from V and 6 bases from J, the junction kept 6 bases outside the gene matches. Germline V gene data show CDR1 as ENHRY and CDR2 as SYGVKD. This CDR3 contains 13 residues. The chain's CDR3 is CAIRGGQGAEAFF. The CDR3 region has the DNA TGTGCCATCAGGGGAGGACAGGGTGCTGAAGCTTTCTTT.

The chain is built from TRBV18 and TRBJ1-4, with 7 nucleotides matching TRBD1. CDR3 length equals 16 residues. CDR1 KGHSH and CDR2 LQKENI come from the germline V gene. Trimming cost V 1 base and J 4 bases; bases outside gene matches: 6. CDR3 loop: CASSPRRQGGNEKLFF. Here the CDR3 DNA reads TGTGCCAGCTCACCACGGAGACAGGGAGGTAATGAAAAACTGTTTTTT. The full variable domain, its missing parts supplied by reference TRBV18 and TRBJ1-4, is NAGVMQNPRHLVRRRGQEARLRCSPMKGHSHVYWYRQLPEEGLKFMVYLQKENIIDESGMPKERFSAEFPKEGPSILRIQQVVRGDSAAYFCASSPRRQGGNEKLFFGSGTQLSVL.

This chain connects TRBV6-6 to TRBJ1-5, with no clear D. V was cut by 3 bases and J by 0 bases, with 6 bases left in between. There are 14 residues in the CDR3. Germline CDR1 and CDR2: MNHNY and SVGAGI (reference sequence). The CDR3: CASSYLLSNQPQHF. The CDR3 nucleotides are TGTGCCAGCAGTTATCTCCTTAGCAATCAGCCCCAGCATTTT.

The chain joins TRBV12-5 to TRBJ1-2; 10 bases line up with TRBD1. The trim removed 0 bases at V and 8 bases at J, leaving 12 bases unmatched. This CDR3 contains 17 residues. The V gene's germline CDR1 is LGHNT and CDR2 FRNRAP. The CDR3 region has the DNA TGTGCTAGTGGTTTGGTACTAAGACAGGGGGCTCGAGACGGCTACACCTTC. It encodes CASGLVLRQGARDGYTF.

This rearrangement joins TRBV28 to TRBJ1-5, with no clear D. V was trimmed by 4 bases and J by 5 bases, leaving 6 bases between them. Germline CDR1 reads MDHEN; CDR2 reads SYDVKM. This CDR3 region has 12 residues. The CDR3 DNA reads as TGTGCCAGCAGTTCCCGGGATCAGCCCCAGCATTTT. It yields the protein CASSSRDQPQHF.

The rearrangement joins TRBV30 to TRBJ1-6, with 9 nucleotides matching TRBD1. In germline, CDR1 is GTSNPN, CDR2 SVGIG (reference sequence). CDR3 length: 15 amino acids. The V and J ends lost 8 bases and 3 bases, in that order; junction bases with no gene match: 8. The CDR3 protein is CAIAGTGNYNSPLHF. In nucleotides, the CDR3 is TGTGCCATTGCCGGGACAGGGAACTATAATTCACCCCTCCACTTT.

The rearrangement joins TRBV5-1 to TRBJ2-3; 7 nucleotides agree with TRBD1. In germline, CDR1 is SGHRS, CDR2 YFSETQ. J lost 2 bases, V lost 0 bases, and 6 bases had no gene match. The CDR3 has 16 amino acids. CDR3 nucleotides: TGCGCCAGCAGCTTGGGGGGACAGATTCCCACAGATACGCAGTATTTT. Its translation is CASSLGGQIPTDTQYF. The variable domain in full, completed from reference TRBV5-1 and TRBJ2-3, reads KAGVTQTPRYLIKTRGQQVTLSCSPISGHRSVSWYQQTPGQGLQFLFEYFSETQRNKGNFPGRFSGRQFSNSRSEMNVSTLELGDSALYLCASSLGGQIPTDTQYFGPGTRLTVL.

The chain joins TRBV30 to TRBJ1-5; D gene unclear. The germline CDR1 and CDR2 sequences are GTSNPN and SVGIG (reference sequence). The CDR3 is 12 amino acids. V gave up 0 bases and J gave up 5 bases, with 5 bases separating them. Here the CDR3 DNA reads TGTGCCTGGAGTGTATCCGATCAGCCCCAGCATTTT. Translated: CAWSVSDQPQHF.

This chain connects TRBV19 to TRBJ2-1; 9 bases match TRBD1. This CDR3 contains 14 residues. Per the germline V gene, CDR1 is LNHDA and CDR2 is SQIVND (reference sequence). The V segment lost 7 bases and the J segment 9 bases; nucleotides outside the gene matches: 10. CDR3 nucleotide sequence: TGTGCCAGTAAATTACAGGGGGCGCTTGGTGAGCAGTTCTTC. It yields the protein CASKLQGALGEQFF.

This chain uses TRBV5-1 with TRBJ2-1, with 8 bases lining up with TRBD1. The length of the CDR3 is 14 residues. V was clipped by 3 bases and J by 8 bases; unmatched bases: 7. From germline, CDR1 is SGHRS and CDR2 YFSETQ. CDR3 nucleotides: TGCGCCAGCAGCTCTCAGGGGGCGGATTATGAGCAGTTCTTC. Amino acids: CASSSQGADYEQFF.

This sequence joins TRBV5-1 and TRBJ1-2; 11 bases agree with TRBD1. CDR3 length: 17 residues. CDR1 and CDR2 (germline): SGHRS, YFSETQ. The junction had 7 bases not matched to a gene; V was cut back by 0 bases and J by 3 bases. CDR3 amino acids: CASSLGTGGFRDYGYTF. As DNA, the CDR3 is TGCGCCAGCAGCTTGGGGACAGGGGGCTTCCGTGACTATGGCTACACCTTC. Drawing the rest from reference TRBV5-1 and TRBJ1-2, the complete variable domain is KAGVTQTPRYLIKTRGQQVTLSCSPISGHRSVSWYQQTPGQGLQFLFEYFSETQRNKGNFPGRFSGRQFSNSRSEMNVSTLELGDSALYLCASSLGTGGFRDYGYTFGSGTRLTVV.